This T cell receptor (beta chain) originates from a study of T cells after yellow fever vaccination. On the study more broadly: In the case of low-cell-number fractions, SMART-Seq v4 Ultra Low Input was used for preparation.

The study made its TCR cDNA through 5'RACE template switching. That step introduced a universal primer site along with UMIs. TCRdb re-analysed the 5' RACE reads in MiXCR, keeping a single row per CDR3 protein. This sample yields under 250,000 distinct CDR3 sequences, of which 6.9% are seen a single time; about 0.85% belongs to the top ten. V was trimmed by 2 bases and J by 0 bases, leaving 5 bases between them. This CDR3 region has 14 residues. At least ten counts were recorded for this clonotype. The target antigen is unknown. Overall study findings and caveats: Abundant bulk-population clonotypes could contaminate the FACS-sorted repertoires. Clones that expanded after primary vaccination mostly reappeared after the booster (96% CD4, 70% to 90% CD8).

The chain links TRBV12-3 or TRBV12-4 to TRBJ2-4; D ambiguous. The specimen comprised CD4+ T cells sorted from PBMCs, sampled 15 days after the yellow fever booster vaccination. The receptor's source is a man aged 25-45 years who received the YFV17D yellow fever vaccine. CDR3 in DNA: TGTGCCAGCAGTTTAAACGTAGCCAAAAACATTCAGTACTTC. This encodes CASSLNVAKNIQYF.